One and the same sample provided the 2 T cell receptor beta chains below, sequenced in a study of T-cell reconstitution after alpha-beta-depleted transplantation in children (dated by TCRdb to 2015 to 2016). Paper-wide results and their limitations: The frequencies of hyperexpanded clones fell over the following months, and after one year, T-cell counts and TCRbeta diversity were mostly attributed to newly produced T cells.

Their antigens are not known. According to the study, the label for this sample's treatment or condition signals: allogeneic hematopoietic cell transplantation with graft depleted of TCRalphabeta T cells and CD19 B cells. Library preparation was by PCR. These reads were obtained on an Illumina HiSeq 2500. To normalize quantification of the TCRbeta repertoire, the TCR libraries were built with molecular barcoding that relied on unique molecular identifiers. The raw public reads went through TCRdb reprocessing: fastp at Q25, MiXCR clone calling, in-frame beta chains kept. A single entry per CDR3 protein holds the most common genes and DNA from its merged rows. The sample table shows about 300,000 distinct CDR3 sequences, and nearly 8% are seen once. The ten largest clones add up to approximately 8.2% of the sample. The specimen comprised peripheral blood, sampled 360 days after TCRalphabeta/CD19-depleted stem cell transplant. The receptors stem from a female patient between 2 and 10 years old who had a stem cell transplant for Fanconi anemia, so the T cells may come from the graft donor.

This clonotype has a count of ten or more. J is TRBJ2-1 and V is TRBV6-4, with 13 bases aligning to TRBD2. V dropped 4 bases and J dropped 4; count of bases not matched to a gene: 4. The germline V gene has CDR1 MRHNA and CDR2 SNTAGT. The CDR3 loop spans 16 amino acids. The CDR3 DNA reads TGTGCCAGCAGTGCGACTAGCGGGGGGATATACAATGAGCAGTTCTTC. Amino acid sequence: CASSATSGGIYNEQFF.

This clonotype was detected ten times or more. Here the CDR3 DNA reads TGTGCCAGCAGCTTAGCAGGGCACCTCTCCTACGAGCAGTACGTC. Encoded protein: CASSLAGHLSYEQYV. The chain has TRBV7-2 and TRBJ2-7; unclear D gene. This CDR3 spans 15 amino acids. Germline lookup yields CDR1 SGHTA and CDR2 FQGNSA. V was cut by 0 bases and J by 0 bases, with 9 bases left in between.